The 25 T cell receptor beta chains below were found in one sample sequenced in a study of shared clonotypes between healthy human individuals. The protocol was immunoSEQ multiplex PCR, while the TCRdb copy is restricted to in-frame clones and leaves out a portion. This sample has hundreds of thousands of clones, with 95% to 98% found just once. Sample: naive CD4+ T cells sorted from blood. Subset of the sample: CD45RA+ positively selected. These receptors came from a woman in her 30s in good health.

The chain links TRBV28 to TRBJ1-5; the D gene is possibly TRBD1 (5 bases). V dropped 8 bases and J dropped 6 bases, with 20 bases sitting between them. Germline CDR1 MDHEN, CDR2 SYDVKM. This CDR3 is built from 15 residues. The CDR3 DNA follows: TGTGCCAGCGGTGGGCGGGGGGAATTGACTCAGCCCCAGCATTTT. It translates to CASGGRGELTQPQHF.

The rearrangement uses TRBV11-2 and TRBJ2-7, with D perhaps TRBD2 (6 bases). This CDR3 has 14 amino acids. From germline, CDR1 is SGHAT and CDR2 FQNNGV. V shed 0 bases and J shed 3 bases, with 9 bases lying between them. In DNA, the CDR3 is TGTGCCAGCAGCTTAGACGGGACTTACTACGAGCAGTACTTC. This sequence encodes CASSLDGTYYEQYF.

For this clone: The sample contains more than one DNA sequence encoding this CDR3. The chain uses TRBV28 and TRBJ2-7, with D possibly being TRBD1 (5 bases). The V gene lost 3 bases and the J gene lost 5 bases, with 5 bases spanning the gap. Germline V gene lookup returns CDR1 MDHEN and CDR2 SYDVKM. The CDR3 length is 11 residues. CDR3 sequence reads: CASSFRDEQYF. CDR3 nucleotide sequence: TGTGCCAGCAGTTTCAGGGACGAGCAGTACTTC.

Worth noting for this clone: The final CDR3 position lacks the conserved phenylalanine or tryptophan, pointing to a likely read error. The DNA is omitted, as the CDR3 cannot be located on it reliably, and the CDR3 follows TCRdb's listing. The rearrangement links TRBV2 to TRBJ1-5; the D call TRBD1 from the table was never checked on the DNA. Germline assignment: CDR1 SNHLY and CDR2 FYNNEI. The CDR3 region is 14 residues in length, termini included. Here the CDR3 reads CASSEPGQGSSLLV.

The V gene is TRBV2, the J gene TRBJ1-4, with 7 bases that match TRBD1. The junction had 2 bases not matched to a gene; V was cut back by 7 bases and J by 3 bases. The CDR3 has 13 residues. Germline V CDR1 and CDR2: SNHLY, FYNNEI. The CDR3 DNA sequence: TGTGCCAGCAAGGGGGCTCCTAATGAAAAACTGTTTTTT. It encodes CASKGAPNEKLFF. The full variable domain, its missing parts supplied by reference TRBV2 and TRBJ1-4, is EPEVTQTPSHQVTQMGQEVILRCVPISNHLYFYWYRQILGQKVEFLVSFYNNEISEKSEIFDDQFSVERPDGSNFTLKIRSTKLEDSAMYFCASKGAPNEKLFFGSGTQLSVL.

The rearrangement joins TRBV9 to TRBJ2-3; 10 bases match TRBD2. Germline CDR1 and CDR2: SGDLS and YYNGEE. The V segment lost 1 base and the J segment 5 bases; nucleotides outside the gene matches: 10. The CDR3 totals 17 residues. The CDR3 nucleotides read TGTGCCAGCAGCGTATCATCTAGCGGGAGAGTTAGAGATACGCAGTATTTT. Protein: CASSVSSSGRVRDTQYF.

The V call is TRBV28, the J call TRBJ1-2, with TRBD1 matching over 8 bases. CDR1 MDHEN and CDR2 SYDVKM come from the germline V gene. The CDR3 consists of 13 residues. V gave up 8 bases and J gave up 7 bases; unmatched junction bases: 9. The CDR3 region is CASGHQDRAGYTF. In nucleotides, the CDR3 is TGTGCCAGCGGCCACCAGGACAGGGCTGGCTACACCTTC.

This CDR3 is CASRSQQGTEAFF. The CDR3, as DNA: TGTGCCAGCAGATCGCAACAGGGGACTGAAGCTTTCTTT. The chain couples TRBV7-2 to TRBJ1-1, with TRBD1 matching over 7 bases. The V gene end was trimmed by 6 bases and the J gene end by 5 bases; junction bases not matched to a gene: 6. Germline-derived CDR1 and CDR2 are SGHTA and FQGNSA. This CDR3 has 13 residues. Drawing the rest from reference TRBV7-2 and TRBJ1-1, the complete variable domain is GAGVSQSPSNKVTEKGKDVELRCDPISGHTALYWYRQSLGQGLEFLIYFQGNSAPDKSGLPSDRFSAERTGGSVSTLTIQRTQQEDSAVYLCASRSQQGTEAFFGQGTRLTVV.

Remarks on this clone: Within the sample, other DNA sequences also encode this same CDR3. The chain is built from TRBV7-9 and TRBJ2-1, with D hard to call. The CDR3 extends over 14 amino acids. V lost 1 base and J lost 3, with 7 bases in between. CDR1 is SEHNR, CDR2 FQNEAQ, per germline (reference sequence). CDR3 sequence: CASSLEGRYNEQFF. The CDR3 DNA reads TGTGCCAGCAGCTTAGAGGGCCGCTACAATGAGCAGTTCTTC. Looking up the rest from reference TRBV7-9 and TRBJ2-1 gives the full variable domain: DTGVSQNPRHKITKRGQNVTFRCDPISEHNRLYWYRQTLGQGPEFLTYFQNEAQLEKSRLLSDRFSAERPKGSFSTLEIQRTEQGDSAMYLCASSLEGRYNEQFFGPGTRLTVL.

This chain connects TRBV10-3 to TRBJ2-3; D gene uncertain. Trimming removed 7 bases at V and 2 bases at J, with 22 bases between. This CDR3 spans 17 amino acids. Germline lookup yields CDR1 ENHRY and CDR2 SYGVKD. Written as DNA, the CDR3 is TGTGCCATCAAGCACCCCTTTGGACCACACCCCACAGATACGCAGTATTTT. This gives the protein CAIKHPFGPHPTDTQYF.

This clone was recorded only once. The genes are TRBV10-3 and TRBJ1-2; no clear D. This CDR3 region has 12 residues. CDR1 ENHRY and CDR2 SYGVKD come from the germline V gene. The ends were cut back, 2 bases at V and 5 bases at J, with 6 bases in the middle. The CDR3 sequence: CAISEAAYGYTF. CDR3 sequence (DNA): TGTGCCATCAGTGAGGCGGCATATGGCTACACCTTC.

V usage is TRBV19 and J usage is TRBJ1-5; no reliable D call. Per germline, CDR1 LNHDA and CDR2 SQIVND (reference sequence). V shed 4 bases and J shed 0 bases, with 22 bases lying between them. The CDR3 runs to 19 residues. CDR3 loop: CASSRILYSRVDSNQPQHF. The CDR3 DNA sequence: TGTGCCAGTAGTAGAATTTTGTACTCCCGGGTCGATAGCAATCAGCCCCAGCATTTT.

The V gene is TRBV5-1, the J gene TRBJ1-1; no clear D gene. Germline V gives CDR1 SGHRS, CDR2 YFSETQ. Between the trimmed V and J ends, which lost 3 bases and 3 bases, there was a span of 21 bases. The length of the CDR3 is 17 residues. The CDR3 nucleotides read TGCGCCAGCAGCTGGGAGGCAAGGGCAGGCGGGGACACTGAAGCTTTCTTT. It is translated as CASSWEARAGGDTEAFF.

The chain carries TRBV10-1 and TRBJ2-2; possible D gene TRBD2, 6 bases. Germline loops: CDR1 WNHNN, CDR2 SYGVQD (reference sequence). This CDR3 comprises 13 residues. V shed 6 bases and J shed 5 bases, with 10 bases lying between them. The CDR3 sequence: CASSGSRTGELFF. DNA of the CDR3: TGCGCCAGCAGCGGGAGCAGAACCGGGGAGCTGTTTTTT.

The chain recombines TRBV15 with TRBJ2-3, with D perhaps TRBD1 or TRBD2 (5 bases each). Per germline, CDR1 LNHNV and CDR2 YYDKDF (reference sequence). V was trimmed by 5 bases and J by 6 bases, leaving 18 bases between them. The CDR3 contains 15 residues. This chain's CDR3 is CATSRKLQGADTQYF. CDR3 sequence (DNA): TGTGCCACCAGCCGGAAACTTCAGGGAGCCGATACGCAGTATTTT.

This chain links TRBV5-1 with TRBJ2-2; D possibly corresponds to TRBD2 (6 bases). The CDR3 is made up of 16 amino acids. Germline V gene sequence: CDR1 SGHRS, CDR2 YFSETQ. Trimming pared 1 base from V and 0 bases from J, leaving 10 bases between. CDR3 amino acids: CASSLLGGANTGELFF. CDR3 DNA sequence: TGCGCCAGCAGCTTGTTAGGAGGGGCGAACACCGGGGAGCTGTTTTTT.

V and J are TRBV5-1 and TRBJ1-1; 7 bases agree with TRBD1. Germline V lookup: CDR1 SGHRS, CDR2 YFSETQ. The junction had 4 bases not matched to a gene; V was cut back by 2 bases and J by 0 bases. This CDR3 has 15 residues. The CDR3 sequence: CASSLTGAMNTEAFF. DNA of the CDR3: TGCGCCAGCAGCTTAACAGGGGCCATGAACACTGAAGCTTTCTTT.

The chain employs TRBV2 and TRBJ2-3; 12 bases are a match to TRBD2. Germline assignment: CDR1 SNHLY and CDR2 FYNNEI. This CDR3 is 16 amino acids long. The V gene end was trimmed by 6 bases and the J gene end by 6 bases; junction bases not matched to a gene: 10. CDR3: CASRGPGTSGYDTQYF. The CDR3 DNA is TGTGCCAGCAGAGGTCCCGGGACTAGCGGGTATGATACGCAGTATTTT.

CDR3 region: CASSYSHQETQYF. The CDR3 nucleotides are TGTGCCAGCAGTTACTCCCATCAAGAGACCCAGTACTTC. V gene TRBV6-5 combines with J gene TRBJ2-5; D gene ambiguous. This CDR3 has 13 residues. V gave up 0 bases and J gave up 2 bases, with 4 bases separating them. CDR1 MNHEY and CDR2 SVGAGI come from the germline V gene.

CDR3 loop: CASSQSGTFNTGELFF. The DNA for the CDR3 is TGCGCCAGCAGCCAATCCGGGACTTTCAACACCGGGGAGCTGTTTTTT. The chain joins TRBV4-1 to TRBJ2-2; D perhaps matches TRBD2 (6 bases). This CDR3 has 16 amino acids. Germline V gene sequence: CDR1 MGHRA, CDR2 YSYEKL. Trimming removed 2 bases from V and 2 bases from J, with 12 bases in between.

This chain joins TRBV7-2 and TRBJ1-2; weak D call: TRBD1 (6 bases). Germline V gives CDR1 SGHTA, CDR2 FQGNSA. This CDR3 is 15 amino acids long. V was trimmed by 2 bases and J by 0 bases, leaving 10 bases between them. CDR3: CASSLSRGTNYGYTF. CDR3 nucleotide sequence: TGTGCCAGCAGCTTATCTAGGGGGACTAACTATGGCTACACCTTC.

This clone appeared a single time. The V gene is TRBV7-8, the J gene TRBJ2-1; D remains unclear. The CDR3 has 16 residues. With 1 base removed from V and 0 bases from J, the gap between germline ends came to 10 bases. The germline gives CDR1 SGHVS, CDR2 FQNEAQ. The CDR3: CASSLVFQPSYNEQFF. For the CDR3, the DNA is TGTGCCAGCAGCTTAGTCTTCCAACCCTCCTACAATGAGCAGTTCTTC. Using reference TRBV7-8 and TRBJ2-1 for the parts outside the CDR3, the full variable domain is GAGVSQSPRYKVAKRGQDVALRCDPISGHVSLFWYQQALGQGPEFLTYFQNEAQLDKSGLPSDRFFAERPEGSVSTLKIQRTQQEDSAVYLCASSLVFQPSYNEQFFGPGTRLTVL.

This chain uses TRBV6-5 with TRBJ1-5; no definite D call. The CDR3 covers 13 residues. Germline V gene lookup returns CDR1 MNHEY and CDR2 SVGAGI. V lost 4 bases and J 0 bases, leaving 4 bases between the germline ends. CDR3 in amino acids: CASSFDSNQPQHF. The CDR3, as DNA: TGTGCCAGCAGTTTCGATAGCAATCAGCCCCAGCATTTT.

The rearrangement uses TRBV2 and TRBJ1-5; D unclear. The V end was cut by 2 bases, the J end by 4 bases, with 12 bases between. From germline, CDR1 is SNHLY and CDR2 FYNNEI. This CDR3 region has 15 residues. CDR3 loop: CASSEYDFPNQPQHF. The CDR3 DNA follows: TGTGCCAGCAGTGAATACGACTTCCCTAATCAGCCCCAGCATTTT.

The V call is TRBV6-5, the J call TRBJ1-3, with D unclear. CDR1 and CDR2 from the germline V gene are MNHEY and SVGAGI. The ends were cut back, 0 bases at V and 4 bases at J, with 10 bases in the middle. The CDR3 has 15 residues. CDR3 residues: CASSYSMSGGNTIYF. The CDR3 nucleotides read TGTGCCAGCAGTTACTCGATGAGCGGAGGAAACACCATATATTTT.